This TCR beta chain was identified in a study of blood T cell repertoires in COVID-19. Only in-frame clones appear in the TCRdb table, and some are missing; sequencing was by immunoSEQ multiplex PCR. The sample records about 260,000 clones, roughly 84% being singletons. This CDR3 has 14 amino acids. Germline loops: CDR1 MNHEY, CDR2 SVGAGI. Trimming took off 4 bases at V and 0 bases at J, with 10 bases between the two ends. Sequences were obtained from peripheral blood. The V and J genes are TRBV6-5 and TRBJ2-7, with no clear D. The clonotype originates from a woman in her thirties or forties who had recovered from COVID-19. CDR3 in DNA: TGTGCCAGCAGTTCGACTGCCGGCTCCTACGAGCAGTACTTC. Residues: CASSSTAGSYEQYF.